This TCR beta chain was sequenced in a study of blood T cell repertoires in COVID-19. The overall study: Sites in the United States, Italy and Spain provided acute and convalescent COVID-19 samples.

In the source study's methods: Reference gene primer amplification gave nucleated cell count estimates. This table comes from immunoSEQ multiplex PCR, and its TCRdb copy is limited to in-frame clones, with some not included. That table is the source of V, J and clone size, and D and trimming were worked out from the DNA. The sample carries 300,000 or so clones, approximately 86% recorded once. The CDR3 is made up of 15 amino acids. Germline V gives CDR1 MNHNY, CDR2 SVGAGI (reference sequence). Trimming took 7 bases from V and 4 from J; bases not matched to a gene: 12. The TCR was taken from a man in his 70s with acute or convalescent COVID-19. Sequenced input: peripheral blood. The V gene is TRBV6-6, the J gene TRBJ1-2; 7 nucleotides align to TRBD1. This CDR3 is CASTGQGGVIYGYTF. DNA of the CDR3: TGTGCCAGCACTGGGCAAGGGGGCGTAATCTATGGCTACACCTTC.